This T cell receptor (beta chain) was identified in a study of memory CD4+ T cells and cytomegalovirus serostatus. Study overall: Of the healthy Belgian adults, 9 or 10 were CMV seropositive and 20 to 30 seronegative.

Single viable CD3+CD4+CD8-CD45RO+ cells were sorted as the memory CD4+ T cells. Using immunoSEQ multiplex PCR, the repertoire was profiled, and TCRdb retains in-frame clones only, with some absent. The sample lists 85,000 to 100,000 clones; 80% were seen once. V lost 3 bases, J lost 8 bases, and 10 bases lay in between. Per germline, CDR1 ENHRY and CDR2 SYGVKD. This CDR3 comprises 12 residues. This rearrangement joins TRBV10-3 to TRBJ1-1; maybe TRBD1 (6 bases). The TCR originated in an adult in good health and CMV-seropositive. The source material was memory CD4+ T cells from blood. The CDR3 loop reads CAISERTDEAFF. CDR3 in DNA: TGTGCCATCAGTGAAAGGACAGACGAAGCTTTCTTT.